These 10 T cell receptor beta chains were sequenced from one sample in a study of healthy donors' naive CD4 and CD8 T cells. A linear amplification protocol produced the TCR libraries from approximately 460 ng of total RNA. Using its own MiXCR run on the reads, TCRdb lists one record per CDR3 protein. The table records approximately 200,000 distinct CDR3 sequences, about four fifths of them present only once. The sample taken for sequencing was naive CD4+ and CD8+ T cells sorted from blood, pooled from several donors. All receptors come from a pool of human donors in good health; the sample pools cells from several healthy donors.

The chain employs TRBV24-1 and TRBJ2-3; D not resolved. Trimming shortened V by 3 bases and J by 5 bases, and 11 bases separated the two germline ends. Germline V gene sequence: CDR1 KGHDR, CDR2 SFDVKD. The CDR3 loop spans 14 amino acids. CDR3: CATSDPLYRDTQYF. In nucleotides, the CDR3 is TGTGCCACCAGTGATCCACTCTATAGAGATACGCAGTATTTT.

This chain joins TRBV18 and TRBJ2-5, with TRBD1 matching 8 bases. J gave up 2 bases and V 0 bases, and 2 bases lay outside the gene matches. This CDR3 contains 15 residues. Germline V gene sequence: CDR1 KGHSH, CDR2 LQKENI. The DNA of the CDR3 is TGTGCCAGCTCACCACCCGGGACAGGTCAAGAGACCCAGTACTTC. Protein: CASSPPGTGQETQYF.

The chain employs TRBV5-6 and TRBJ2-5; D is uncertain. The CDR3 has 14 residues. V was cut by 0 bases and J by 5 bases, with 11 bases left in between. In germline, CDR1 is SGHDT, CDR2 YYEEEE. The CDR3 loop is CASSLGPLKETQYF. The CDR3 DNA sequence: TGTGCCAGCAGCTTGGGACCGCTGAAGGAGACCCAGTACTTC.

This clonotype turned up a few times. This chain joins TRBV5-5 and TRBJ2-1; 10 bases map to TRBD1. From germline, CDR1 is SGHKS and CDR2 YYEKEE (reference sequence). The CDR3 runs to 16 residues. The V gene end was trimmed by 2 bases and the J gene end by 4 bases; junction bases not matched to a gene: 6. The CDR3 loop is CASSFPWDRGYNEQFF. The CDR3 nucleotides are TGTGCCAGCAGCTTTCCGTGGGACAGGGGTTACAATGAGCAGTTCTTC.

Only one count was recorded for this clonotype. The chain couples TRBV6-5 to TRBJ1-6; 9 bases map to TRBD1. CDR1 is MNHEY and CDR2 is SVGAGI in the germline V gene. The CDR3 contains 15 residues. Trimming removed 2 bases from V and 5 bases from J; junction bases left unmatched: 1. In nucleotides, the CDR3 is TGTGCCAGCAGTTACGACAGGGGGAATAATTCACCCCTCCACTTT. Its translation is CASSYDRGNNSPLHF.

The chain carries TRBV29-1 and TRBJ2-3, with D possibly being TRBD1 (5 bases). Trimming stripped 2 bases from V and 4 bases from J, with 13 bases between. CDR3 length: 14 amino acids. Germline V gene lookup returns CDR1 SQVTM and CDR2 ANQGSEA. CDR3 region: CSVERTPGADTQYF. As DNA, the CDR3 is TGCAGCGTTGAACGGACACCCGGAGCAGATACGCAGTATTTT.

The gene calls are TRBV27 and TRBJ2-7; perhaps D is TRBD1 or TRBD2 (6 bases each). This CDR3 has 14 amino acids. The V end lost 3 bases, the J end lost 2 bases, and 11 bases lay between the germline ends. Germline CDR1 MNHEY, CDR2 SMNVEV (reference sequence). CDR3 sequence reads: CASSLDRGAYEQYF. DNA for the CDR3: TGTGCCAGCAGTTTGGATAGGGGGGCCTACGAGCAGTACTTC.

The rearrangement joins TRBV27 to TRBJ2-7; 9 positions agree with TRBD1. The J segment lost 4 bases and the V segment lost 0 bases, leaving 7 bases of the junction unmatched. Per germline, CDR1 MNHEY and CDR2 SMNVEV (reference sequence). This CDR3 has 16 amino acids. DNA of the CDR3: TGTGCCAGCAGTTTATCGAGAGGACAGGGGTTTTACGAGCAGTACTTC. It codes for CASSLSRGQGFYEQYF.

This clonotype was counted a few times. The chain uses TRBV20-1 and TRBJ2-3; 8 nucleotides line up with TRBD2. CDR1 is DFQATT and CDR2 is SNEGSKA in the germline V gene (reference sequence). The V gene end was trimmed by 2 bases and the J gene end by 4 bases; junction bases not matched to a gene: 17. This CDR3 comprises 18 residues. Here the CDR3 DNA reads TGCAGTGCTAGAAGACAGCCTCCGGGACTAGTGAGGCCAGATACGCAGTATTTT. Its translation is CSARRQPPGLVRPDTQYF.

The chain has TRBV19 and TRBJ1-5; tentatively, D is TRBD1 (6 bases). Trimming took 4 bases from V and 4 from J, leaving 14 bases between them. There are 15 residues in the CDR3. Germline assignment: CDR1 LNHDA and CDR2 SQIVND (reference sequence). This CDR3 reads CASSTSGVLNQPQHF. Written as DNA, the CDR3 is TGTGCCAGTAGTACCTCAGGGGTCTTAAATCAGCCCCAGCATTTT.